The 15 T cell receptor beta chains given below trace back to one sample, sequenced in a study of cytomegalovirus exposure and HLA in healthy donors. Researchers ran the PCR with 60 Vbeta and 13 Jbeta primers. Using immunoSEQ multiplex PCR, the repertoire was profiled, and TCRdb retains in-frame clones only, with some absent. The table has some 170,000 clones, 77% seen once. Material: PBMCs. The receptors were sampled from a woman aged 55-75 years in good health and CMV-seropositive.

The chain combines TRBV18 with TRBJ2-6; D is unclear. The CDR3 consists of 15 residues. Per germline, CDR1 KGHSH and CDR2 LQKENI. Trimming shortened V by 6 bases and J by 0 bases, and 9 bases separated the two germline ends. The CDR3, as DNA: TGTGCCAGCTCGCAACAGAACTCTGGGGCCAACGTCCTGACTTTC. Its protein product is CASSQQNSGANVLTF. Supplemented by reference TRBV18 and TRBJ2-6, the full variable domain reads NAGVMQNPRHLVRRRGQEARLRCSPMKGHSHVYWYRQLPEEGLKFMVYLQKENIIDESGMPKERFSAEFPKEGPSILRIQQVVRGDSAAYFCASSQQNSGANVLTFGAGSRLTVL.

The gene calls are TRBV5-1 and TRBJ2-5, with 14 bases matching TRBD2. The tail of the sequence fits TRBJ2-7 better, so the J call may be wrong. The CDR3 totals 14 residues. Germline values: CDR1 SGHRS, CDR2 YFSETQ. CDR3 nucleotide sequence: TGCGCCAGCAAGGGACTAGCGGGGGCCTACGAGCAGTACTTC. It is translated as CASKGLAGAYEQYF.

Here the CDR3 reads CASTIFGQGAPGSLHF. CDR3 nucleotide sequence: TGTGCCAGTACCATTTTTGGACAGGGGGCTCCGGGTTCCCTCCACTTT. V usage is TRBV19 and J usage is TRBJ1-6; 11 bases are a match to TRBD1. V lost 7 bases to trimming and J lost 14 bases; unmatched junction nucleotides: 16. Germline V lookup: CDR1 LNHDA, CDR2 SQIVND (reference sequence). CDR3 size: 16 residues.

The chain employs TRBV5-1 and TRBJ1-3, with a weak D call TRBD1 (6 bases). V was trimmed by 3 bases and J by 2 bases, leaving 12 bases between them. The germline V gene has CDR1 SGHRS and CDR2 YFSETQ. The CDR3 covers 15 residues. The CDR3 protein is CASSSEQGTGNTIYF. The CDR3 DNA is TGCGCCAGCAGCTCGGAACAGGGTACTGGAAACACCATATATTTT.

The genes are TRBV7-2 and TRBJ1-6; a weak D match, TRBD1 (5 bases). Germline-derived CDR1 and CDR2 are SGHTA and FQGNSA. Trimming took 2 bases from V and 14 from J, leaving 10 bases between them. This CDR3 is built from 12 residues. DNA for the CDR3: TGTGCCAGCAGCTTACGACCCAGGGCCCTCCACTTT. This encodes CASSLRPRALHF.

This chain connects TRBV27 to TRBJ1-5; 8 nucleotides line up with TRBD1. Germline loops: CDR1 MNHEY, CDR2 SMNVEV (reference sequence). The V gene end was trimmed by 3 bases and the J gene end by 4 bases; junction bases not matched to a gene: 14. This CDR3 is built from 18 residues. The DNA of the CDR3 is TGTGCCAGCAGTTTGCATTCAGGGGGCGGGTTGCCAAATCAGCCCCAGCATTTT. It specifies CASSLHSGGGLPNQPQHF.

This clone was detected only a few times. As DNA, the CDR3 is TGTGCCAGCAGGGGGACAGGGGGCCGGGAGACCCAGTACTTC. Protein: CASRGTGGRETQYF. The rearrangement links TRBV2 to TRBJ2-5, with 12 bases matching TRBD1. The junction had 4 bases not matched to a gene; V was cut back by 6 bases and J by 5 bases. The length of the CDR3 is 14 residues. Germline V gene lookup returns CDR1 SNHLY and CDR2 FYNNEI. Based on the CDR3 plus reference TRBV2 and TRBJ2-5, the full variable domain is EPEVTQTPSHQVTQMGQEVILRCVPISNHLYFYWYRQILGQKVEFLVSFYNNEISEKSEIFDDQFSVERPDGSNFTLKIRSTKLEDSAMYFCASRGTGGRETQYFGPGTRLLVL.

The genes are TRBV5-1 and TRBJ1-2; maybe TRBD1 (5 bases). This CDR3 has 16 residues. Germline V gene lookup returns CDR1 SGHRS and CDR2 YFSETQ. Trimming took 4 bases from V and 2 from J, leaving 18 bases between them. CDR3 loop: CASSANAGPTNYGYTF. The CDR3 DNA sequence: TGCGCCAGCAGCGCAAACGCGGGACCTACCAACTATGGCTACACCTTC. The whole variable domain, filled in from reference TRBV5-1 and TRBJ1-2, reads KAGVTQTPRYLIKTRGQQVTLSCSPISGHRSVSWYQQTPGQGLQFLFEYFSETQRNKGNFPGRFSGRQFSNSRSEMNVSTLELGDSALYLCASSANAGPTNYGYTFGSGTRLTVV.

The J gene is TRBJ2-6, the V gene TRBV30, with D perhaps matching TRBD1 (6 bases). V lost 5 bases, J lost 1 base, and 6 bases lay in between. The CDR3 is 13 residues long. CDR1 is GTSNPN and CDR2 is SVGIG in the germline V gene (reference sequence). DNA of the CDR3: TGTGCCTGGCAGGGGTCTGGGGCCAACGTCCTGACTTTC. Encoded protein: CAWQGSGANVLTF.

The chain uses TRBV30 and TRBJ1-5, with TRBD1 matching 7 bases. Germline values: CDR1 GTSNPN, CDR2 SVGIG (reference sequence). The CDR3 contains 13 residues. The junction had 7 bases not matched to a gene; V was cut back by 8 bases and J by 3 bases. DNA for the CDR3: TGTGCCGGGCAGGGGGGATTCAATCAGCCCCAGCATTTT. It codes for CAGQGGFNQPQHF.

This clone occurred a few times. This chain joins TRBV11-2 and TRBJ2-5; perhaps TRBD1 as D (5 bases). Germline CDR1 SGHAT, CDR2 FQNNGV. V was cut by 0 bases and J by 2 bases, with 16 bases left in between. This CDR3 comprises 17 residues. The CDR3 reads CASSLEGRVPLQETQYF. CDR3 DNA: TGTGCCAGCAGCTTAGAGGGCAGGGTGCCCCTACAAGAGACCCAGTACTTC.

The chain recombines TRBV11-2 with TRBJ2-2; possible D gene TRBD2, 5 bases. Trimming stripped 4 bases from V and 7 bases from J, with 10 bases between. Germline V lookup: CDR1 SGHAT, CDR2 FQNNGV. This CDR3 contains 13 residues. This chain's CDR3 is CASSSMGSGELFF. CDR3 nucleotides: TGTGCCAGCAGCTCCATGGGGAGCGGGGAGCTGTTTTTT.

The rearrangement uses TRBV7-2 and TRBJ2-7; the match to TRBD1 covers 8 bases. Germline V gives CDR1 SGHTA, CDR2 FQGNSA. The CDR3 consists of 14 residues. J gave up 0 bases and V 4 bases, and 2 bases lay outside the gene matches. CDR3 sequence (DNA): TGTGCCAGCAGCTCAGACAGGGGCTCCTACGAGCAGTACTTC. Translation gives CASSSDRGSYEQYF.

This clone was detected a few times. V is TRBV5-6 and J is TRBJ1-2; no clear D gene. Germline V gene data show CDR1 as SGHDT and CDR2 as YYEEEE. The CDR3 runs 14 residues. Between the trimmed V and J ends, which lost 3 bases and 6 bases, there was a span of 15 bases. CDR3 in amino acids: CASSWSYTPHGYTF. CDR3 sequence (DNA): TGTGCCAGCAGCTGGAGTTACACCCCCCATGGCTACACCTTC.

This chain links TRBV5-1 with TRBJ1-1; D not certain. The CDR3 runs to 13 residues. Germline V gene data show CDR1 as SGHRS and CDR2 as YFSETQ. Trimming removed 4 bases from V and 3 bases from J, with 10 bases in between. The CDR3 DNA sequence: TGCGCCAGCAGCGGAGCGAGGGACACTGAAGCTTTCTTT. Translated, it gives CASSGARDTEAFF.